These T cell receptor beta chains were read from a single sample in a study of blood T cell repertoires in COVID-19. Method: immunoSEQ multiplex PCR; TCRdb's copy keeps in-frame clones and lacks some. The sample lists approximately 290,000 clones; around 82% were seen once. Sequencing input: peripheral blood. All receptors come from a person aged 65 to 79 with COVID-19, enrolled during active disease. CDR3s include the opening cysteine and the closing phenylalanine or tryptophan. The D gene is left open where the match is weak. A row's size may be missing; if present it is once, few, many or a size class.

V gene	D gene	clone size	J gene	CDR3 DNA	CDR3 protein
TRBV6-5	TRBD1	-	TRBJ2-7	TGTGCCAGCTCCCCCTGGGGGACAGTCTACGAGCAGTACTTC	CASSPWGTVYEQYF
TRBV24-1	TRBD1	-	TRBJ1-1	TGTGCCACCAGTGATTCTCGACAGGGGGCGAACACTGAAGCTTTCTTT	CATSDSRQGANTEAFF
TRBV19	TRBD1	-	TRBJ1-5	TGTGCCAGTAGTTCAGGGGGCCACGGACAGCCCCAGCATTTT	CASSSGGHGQPQHF
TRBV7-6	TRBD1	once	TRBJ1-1	TGTGCCAGCAGCTTAGCGAGCCTGACAGGGCCATCCACTGAAGCTTTCTTT	CASSLASLTGPSTEAFF
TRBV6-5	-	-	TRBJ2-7	TGTGCCAGCAGACCCCAGGTCGGGGCGGGATGGGAGCAGTACTTC	CASRPQVGAGWEQYF
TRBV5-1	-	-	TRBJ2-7	TGCGCCAGCAGCTTGGGTTTCGGCGGGGCGATCTACGAGCAGTACTTC	CASSLGFGGAIYEQYF
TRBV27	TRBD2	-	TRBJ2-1	TGTGCCAGCAGTTTTAGCGGGAGGTTCAACAATGAGCAGTTCTTC	CASSFSGRFNNEQFF
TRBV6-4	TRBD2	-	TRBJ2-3	TGTGCCAGCAGTGACTCGTCTAGCGGGACAGATACGCAGTATTTT	CASSDSSSGTDTQYF
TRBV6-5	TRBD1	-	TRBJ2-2	TGTGCCAGCAGTCCGGGACAGGGGACCGGGGAGCTGTTTTTT	CASSPGQGTGELFF
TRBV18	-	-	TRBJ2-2	TGTGCCAGCTCAACAAGACAGCCTAACACCGGGGAGCTGTTTTTT	CASSTRQPNTGELFF
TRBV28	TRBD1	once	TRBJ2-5	TGTGCCAGCAACGGAAGGTGGGGACAGGGGTCTCCGAGCCAAGAGACCCAGTACTTC	CASNGRWGQGSPSQETQYF
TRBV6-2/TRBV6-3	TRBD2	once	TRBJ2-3	TGTGCCAGCAGCAAACGGGGTAGTTGGACTAGCGGAGCTTATACGCAGTATTTT	CASSKRGSWTSGAYTQYF
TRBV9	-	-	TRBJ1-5	TGTGCCAGCAGCGTAGGGCCGATTAGCAATCAGCCCCAGCATTTT	CASSVGPISNQPQHF
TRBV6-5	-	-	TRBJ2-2	TGTGCCAGCAGTTCCCCTTTCGGTACCGGGGAGCTGTTTTTT	CASSSPFGTGELFF
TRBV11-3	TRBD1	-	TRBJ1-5	TGTGCCAGCAGCTTACCCCGGGGGGGACAGGGAGTCGGGTGGAATCAGCCCCAGCATTTT	CASSLPRGGQGVGWNQPQHF
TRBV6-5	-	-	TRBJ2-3	TGTGCCAGCAAGGGGTTAGGAGAATCAGATACGCAGTATTTT	CASKGLGESDTQYF
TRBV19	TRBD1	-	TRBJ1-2	TGTGCCAGTAGTATAGTAGGGACAGGGCTTCATGGCTACACCTTC	CASSIVGTGLHGYTF
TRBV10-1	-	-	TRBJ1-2	TGCGCCAGCAGTCCGCCAGGAAACGACTATGGCTACACCTTC	CASSPPGNDYGYTF